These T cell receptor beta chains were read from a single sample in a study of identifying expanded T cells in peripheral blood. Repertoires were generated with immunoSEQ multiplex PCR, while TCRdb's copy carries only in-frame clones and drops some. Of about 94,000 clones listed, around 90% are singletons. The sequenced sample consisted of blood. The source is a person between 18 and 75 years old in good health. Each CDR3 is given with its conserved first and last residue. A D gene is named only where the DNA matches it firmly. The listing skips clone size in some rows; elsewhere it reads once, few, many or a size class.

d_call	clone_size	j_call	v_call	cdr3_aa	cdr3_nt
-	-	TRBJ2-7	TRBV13	CASSWRLDEQYF	TGTGCCAGCAGCTGGCGACTGGACGAGCAGTACTTC
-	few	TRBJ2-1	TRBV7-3	CASSLRQGLHNEQFF	TGTGCCAGCAGCTTAAGGCAGGGACTCCACAATGAGCAGTTCTTC
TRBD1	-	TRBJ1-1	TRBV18	CASSLRTGVAAEAFF	TGTGCCAGCTCACTTAGGACAGGGGTGGCCGCTGAAGCTTTCTTT
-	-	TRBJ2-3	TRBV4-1	CASSDPPDTQYF	TGCGCCAGCAGTGACCCGCCAGATACGCAGTATTTT
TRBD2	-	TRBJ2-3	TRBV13	CASSSRLAGSTDTQYF	TGTGCCAGCAGCTCTCGACTAGCGGGAAGCACAGATACGCAGTATTTT
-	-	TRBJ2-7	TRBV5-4	CASSPAVGASYEQYF	TGTGCCAGCAGCCCCGCGGTTGGCGCCTCCTACGAGCAGTACTTC
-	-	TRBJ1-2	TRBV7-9	CASSLSAGRNYGYTF	TGTGCCAGCAGCTTATCGGCAGGCCGTAACTATGGCTACACCTTC
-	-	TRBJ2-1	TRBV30	CARGADLYNEQFF	TGTGCTAGGGGGGCTGATCTCTACAATGAGCAGTTCTTC
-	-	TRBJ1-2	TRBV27	CASSPQGYGYTF	TGTGCCAGCAGCCCACAGGGCTATGGCTACACCTTC
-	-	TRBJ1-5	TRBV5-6	CASSLGLGDSNQPQHF	TGTGCCAGCAGCTTGGGGTTGGGGGACAGCAATCAGCCCCAGCATTTT
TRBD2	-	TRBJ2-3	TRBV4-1	CASSRSSGGAGDTQYF	TGCGCCAGCAGCCGTTCTAGCGGGGGGGCCGGGGATACGCAGTATTTT
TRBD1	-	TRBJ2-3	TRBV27	CASSLITGAWQYF	TGTGCCAGCAGTTTAATAACAGGGGCGTGGCAGTATTTT
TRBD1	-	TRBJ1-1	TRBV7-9	CASSGGTENTEAFF	TGTGCCAGCAGCGGTGGGACAGAGAACACTGAAGCTTTCTTT
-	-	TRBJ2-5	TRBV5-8	CASSLEYTVQETQYF	TGTGCCAGCAGCTTGGAGTACACAGTCCAAGAGACCCAGTACTTC
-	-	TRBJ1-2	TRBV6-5	CASSSQGIYGYTF	TGTGCCAGCAGTTCCCAGGGTATCTATGGCTACACCTTC
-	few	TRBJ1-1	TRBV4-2	CASSQGYSALSSTEAFF	TGTGCCAGCAGCCAGGGCTACAGTGCCCTGAGTAGCACTGAAGCTTTCTTT
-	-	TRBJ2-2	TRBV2	CASRRQQGAGELFF	TGTGCCAGCAGACGCCAGCAGGGTGCCGGGGAGCTGTTTTTT
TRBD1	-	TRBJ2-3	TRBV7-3	CASSPRQGMTDTQYF	TGTGCCAGCAGCCCCCGACAGGGGATGACAGATACGCAGTATTTT
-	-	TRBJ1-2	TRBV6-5	CASSYSVGVVFYGYTF	TGTGCCAGCAGTTACTCTGTCGGCGTGGTTTTCTATGGCTACACCTTC
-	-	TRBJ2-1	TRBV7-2	CASSLGASEQFF	TGTGCCAGCAGCTTAGGAGCGAGTGAGCAGTTCTTC
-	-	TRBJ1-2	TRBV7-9	CASSLAQGGPMGGYTF	TGTGCCAGCAGCTTAGCGCAGGGAGGGCCGATGGGTGGCTACACCTTC
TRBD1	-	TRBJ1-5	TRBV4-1	CASSQGGQGAWEPQHF	TGCGCCAGCAGCCAAGGCGGACAGGGGGCATGGGAGCCCCAGCATTTT
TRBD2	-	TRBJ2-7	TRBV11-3	CASSLGTSGNYEQYF	TGTGCCAGCAGCCTCGGGACTAGCGGAAACTACGAGCAGTACTTC
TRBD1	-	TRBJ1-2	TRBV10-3	CAISESTRTGRYGYTF	TGTGCCATCAGTGAGTCGACCCGGACAGGAAGGTATGGCTACACCTTC
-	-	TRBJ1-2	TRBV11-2	CASSSAGRTSNGYTF	TGTGCCAGCAGCTCCGCCGGACGGACGAGTAATGGCTACACCTTC
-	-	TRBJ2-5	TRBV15	CATSRDSGVGETQYF	TGTGCCACCAGCAGAGATTCTGGGGTTGGGGAGACCCAGTACTTC
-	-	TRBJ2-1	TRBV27	CASRSSGGHEQFF	TGTGCCAGCAGATCCTCCGGTGGCCATGAGCAGTTCTTC
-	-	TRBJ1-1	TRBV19	CASSINGQIGTEAFF	TGTGCCAGTAGTATTAACGGACAGATCGGCACTGAAGCTTTCTTT
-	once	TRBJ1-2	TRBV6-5	CASSYYLGAQRGYTF	TGTGCCAGCAGTTACTACCTAGGGGCGCAGAGAGGCTACACCTTC
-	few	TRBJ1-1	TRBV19	CASSIAGYTEAFF	TGTGCCAGTAGTATCGCAGGGTACACTGAAGCTTTCTTT
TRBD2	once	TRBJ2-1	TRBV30	CAGRGGRAWSEQFF	TGTGCCGGCAGAGGCGGGAGGGCCTGGAGTGAGCAGTTCTTC
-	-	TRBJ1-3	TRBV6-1	CASSGGDPSGNTIYF	TGTGCCAGCAGTGGCGGGGACCCCTCTGGAAACACCATATATTTT
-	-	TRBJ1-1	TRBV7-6	CASSLNSVGAAEAFF	TGTGCCAGCAGCTTAAATTCCGTGGGGGCTGCTGAAGCTTTCTTT
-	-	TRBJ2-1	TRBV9	CASSVGRSGASGEQFF	TGTGCCAGCAGCGTAGGTAGGTCAGGGGCCTCTGGGGAGCAGTTCTTC
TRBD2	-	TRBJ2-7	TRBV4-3	CASSQGVGLGSYEQYF	TGCGCCAGCAGCCAAGGGGTGGGACTAGGGTCCTACGAGCAGTACTTC
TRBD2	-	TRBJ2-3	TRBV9	CASSVSQRGVEDTQYF	TGTGCCAGCAGCGTTTCCCAGCGGGGGGTGGAAGATACGCAGTATTTT
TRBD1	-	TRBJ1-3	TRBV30	CAWKRDSRNTIYF	TGTGCCTGGAAAAGGGACAGCCGAAACACCATATATTTT
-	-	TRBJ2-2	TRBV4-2	CASSQVTGPNTGELFF	TGTGCCAGCAGCCAAGTGACGGGACCCAACACCGGGGAGCTGTTTTTT